Listed below are T cell receptor beta chains from one sample, sequenced in a study of blood T cells in healthy people across ages. Each CDR3 protein gets one entry after TCRdb re-called the 5' RACE reads with MiXCR. The table has 600,000 to 900,000 distinct CDR3 sequences, 25% to 30% seen once. These data are also associated with another study on T cells of mothers and their children.

Material: blood. The receptors originated from a boy younger than 18 in good health. CDR3s include the opening cysteine and the closing phenylalanine or tryptophan. The D gene is left open where the match is weak. A clone size is listed for some rows: how often the clone was seen (once, few, many), or a class if it is expanded.

d_call	v_call	clone_size	j_call	cdr3_aa	cdr3_nt
-	TRBV11-2	few	TRBJ2-3	CASSLRGITDTQYF	TGTGCCAGCAGCTTAAGAGGTATCACAGATACGCAGTATTTT
-	TRBV3-1	-	TRBJ2-7	CASSQDLREQYF	TGTGCCAGCAGCCAAGACTTGAGGGAGCAGTACTTC
-	TRBV10-3	-	TRBJ2-7	CAFQRQPLGEQYF	TGTGCCTTTCAGAGACAGCCTCTGGGCGAGCAGTACTTC
-	TRBV28	-	TRBJ1-2	CASSSIRGYTF	TGTGCCAGCAGTTCGATACGGGGCTACACCTTC
-	TRBV7-2	-	TRBJ1-1	CASSLNAGNTEAFF	TGTGCCAGCAGCTTAAACGCAGGTAACACTGAAGCTTTCTTT
-	TRBV4-1	few	TRBJ1-5	CASSPGRPGHQPQHF	TGCGCCAGCAGCCCCGGTAGGCCGGGGCACCAGCCCCAGCATTTT
TRBD2	TRBV12-3/TRBV12-4	-	TRBJ2-3	CASSLSGGISTDTQYF	TGTGCCAGCAGTTTATCCGGGGGGATTAGCACAGATACGCAGTATTTT
-	TRBV18	few	TRBJ1-1	CASSPQDSSNTEAFF	TGTGCCAGCTCACCACAAGACAGCTCGAACACTGAAGCTTTCTTT
-	TRBV27	many	TRBJ2-2	CASTFSGAYGGELFF	TGTGCCAGCACCTTCTCCGGAGCATACGGCGGGGAGCTGTTTTTT
TRBD2	TRBV29-1	few	TRBJ2-3	CSVGLAGDNTDTQYF	TGCAGCGTTGGACTAGCGGGGGATAACACAGATACGCAGTATTTT
TRBD1	TRBV20-1	-	TRBJ2-2	CSATDRTNTGELFF	TGCAGTGCCACGGACAGGACGAACACCGGGGAGCTGTTTTTT
TRBD1	TRBV27	-	TRBJ2-7	CASSLLTGTGAHEQYF	TGTGCCAGCAGTTTACTTACCGGGACAGGGGCCCACGAGCAGTACTTC
-	TRBV5-1	-	TRBJ1-2	CASSKDRFSNYGYTF	TGCGCCAGCAGCAAAGACAGATTTTCCAACTATGGCTACACCTTC
-	TRBV2	-	TRBJ2-7	CASKSGQGLYEQYF	TGTGCCAGCAAATCAGGGCAGGGGTTGTACGAGCAGTACTTC
-	TRBV10-3	-	TRBJ2-5	CAISPIEGETQYF	TGTGCCATCAGTCCAATCGAAGGGGAGACCCAGTACTTC
TRBD1	TRBV5-1	-	TRBJ2-7	CASSLALGTATYEQYF	TGCGCCAGCAGCTTGGCTCTTGGGACAGCAACCTACGAGCAGTACTTC
-	TRBV4-1	-	TRBJ2-7	CASSRVTRALYEQYF	TGCGCCAGCAGCCGGGTAACTAGAGCCCTCTACGAGCAGTACTTC
-	TRBV4-1	-	TRBJ2-3	CASSFFPGIERTDTQYF	TGCGCCAGCAGCTTCTTCCCCGGGATTGAACGCACAGATACGCAGTATTTT
TRBD2	TRBV7-6	few	TRBJ2-7	CASSSREGEQYF	TGTGCCAGCAGCTCCAGGGAGGGCGAGCAGTACTTC
TRBD1	TRBV7-2	-	TRBJ1-2	CASTQAGTGAIGYYGYTF	TGTGCCAGCACTCAAGCGGGGACAGGGGCAATTGGGTACTATGGCTACACCTTC
-	TRBV5-1	-	TRBJ1-5	CASSLGMDNQPQHF	TGCGCCAGCAGCTTGGGGATGGACAATCAGCCCCAGCATTTT
-	TRBV7-2	few	TRBJ2-1	CTSSAMLSSYNAQFF	TGTACCAGCAGCGCAATGCTGAGCTCCTACAATGCGCAGTTCTTC
-	TRBV5-1	-	TRBJ2-3	CASSSSVVTTDTQYF	TGCGCCAGCAGCTCTAGCGTGGTTACCACAGATACGCAGTATTTT
TRBD2	TRBV6-6	-	TRBJ2-3	CASSYPAGSTDTQYF	TGTGCCAGCAGTTACCCAGCGGGGAGCACAGATACGCAGTATTTT
TRBD1	TRBV12-3/TRBV12-4	-	TRBJ2-7	CASSLEGGDRGRTYEQYF	TGTGCCAGCAGTTTAGAGGGGGGGGACAGGGGACGCACCTACGAGCAGTACTTC
-	TRBV7-6	-	TRBJ2-7	CASSLEGVIYEQYF	TGTGCCAGCAGCTTGGAGGGCGTTATCTACGAGCAGTACTTC
-	TRBV27	few	TRBJ2-7	CASSLVRGSGLSYEQYF	TGTGCCAGCAGTTTAGTTCGGGGCAGCGGCCTCTCCTACGAGCAGTACTTC
TRBD2	TRBV7-9	few	TRBJ2-5	CASSPGVAGMGETQYF	TGTGCCAGCAGCCCCGGTGTAGCGGGCATGGGAGAGACCCAGTACTTC
-	TRBV15	-	TRBJ1-2	CATSRESDSAYGYTF	TGTGCCACCAGCAGAGAGTCCGACAGTGCCTATGGCTACACCTTC
-	TRBV6-6	-	TRBJ1-1	CASSHRDGGFF	TGTGCCAGCAGTCACCGGGACGGGGGATTCTTT
-	TRBV6-5	few	TRBJ2-7	CASSTRWGYEQYF	TGTGCCAGCAGTACCCGGTGGGGGTACGAGCAGTACTTC
TRBD1	TRBV14	-	TRBJ2-3	CASSQADRGYTQYF	TGTGCCAGCAGCCAAGCGGACAGGGGTTATACGCAGTATTTT
-	TRBV29-1	-	TRBJ2-5	CSVGSWGNYEQCF	TGCAGCGTTGGGTCGTGGGGTAACTACGAGCAGTGCTTC
-	TRBV6-1	-	TRBJ2-6	CASSRGVGSFSGANVLTF	TGTGCCAGCTCTCGCGGGGTAGGGTCTTTCTCTGGGGCCAACGTCCTGACTTTC
-	TRBV10-3	few	TRBJ2-7	CAISERDEQYF	TGTGCCATCAGTGAGAGGGACGAGCAGTACTTC
-	TRBV2	-	TRBJ1-2	CASSERSHYGYTF	TGTGCCAGCAGTGAAAGGAGCCACTATGGCTACACCTTC
-	TRBV19	few	TRBJ1-2	CASSIGRGYGYTF	TGTGCCAGTAGTATTGGGCGGGGCTATGGCTACACCTTC
TRBD1	TRBV7-3	-	TRBJ1-2	CASSQGDRLNYGYTF	TGTGCCAGCAGCCAGGGGGACAGGCTGAACTATGGCTACACCTTC
-	TRBV7-9	-	TRBJ1-6	CASSLAQGYSPLHF	TGTGCCAGCAGCTTAGCGCAGGGGTATTCACCCCTCCACTTT
-	TRBV6-5	few	TRBJ2-7	CASSYSRTSNEQYF	TGTGCCAGCAGTTACTCCCGGACCTCTAACGAGCAGTACTTC
TRBD1	TRBV19	-	TRBJ2-7	CASSRDSLTYEQYF	TGTGCCAGTAGCCGGGACAGCTTAACCTACGAGCAGTACTTC
-	TRBV5-1	-	TRBJ2-5	CASSAIQNQETQYF	TGCGCCAGCAGCGCAATCCAGAACCAAGAGACCCAGTACTTC
TRBD2	TRBV2	few	TRBJ2-3	CASSPGLAGAVPQYF	TGTGCCAGCAGTCCGGGACTAGCGGGCGCCGTGCCGCAGTATTTT
-	TRBV28	few	TRBJ2-6	CASSSSGGANVLTF	TGTGCCAGCAGTTCCTCTGGCGGGGCCAACGTCCTGACTTTC
TRBD2	TRBV30	few	TRBJ2-1	CAWSDTIAGGLGNEQFF	TGTGCCTGGAGTGATACAATAGCGGGGGGGCTGGGCAATGAGCAGTTCTTC
TRBD1	TRBV9	-	TRBJ1-4	CASSPRTGTSTNEKLFF	TGTGCCAGCAGCCCCCGGACAGGAACCAGTACTAATGAAAAACTGTTTTTT
TRBD2	TRBV7-3	few	TRBJ2-1	CASSFVAGVSNEQFF	TGTGCCAGCAGCTTCGTCGCGGGAGTCTCTAATGAGCAGTTCTTC
-	TRBV12-3/TRBV12-4	many	TRBJ2-5	CASSFGGSQETQYF	TGTGCCAGCAGTTTCGGTGGCAGCCAAGAGACCCAGTACTTC
-	TRBV6-2/TRBV6-3	-	TRBJ2-7	CASSYRDQDPYEQYF	TGTGCCAGCAGTTACCGGGACCAAGACCCCTACGAGCAGTACTTC